The rows below give T cell receptor beta chains drawn from one sample of a study of memory CD4+ T cells and cytomegalovirus serostatus. Libraries were prepared by immunoSEQ multiplex PCR; TCRdb keeps only in-frame clonotypes and omits some of them. The sample lists around 49,000 clones; approximately 78% were seen once. The sequenced material came from memory CD4+ T cells from blood. These TCRs come from an adult in good health and CMV-seronegative. The CDR3 runs from the conserved cysteine through the conserved F or W. The D gene is left open where the match is weak. Only some rows state a clone size, as once, few, many or a class for expanded clones.

j_call: TRBJ1-1
d_call: .
clone_size: .
v_call: TRBV2
cdr3_aa: CASSVGSSNTEAFF
cdr3_nt: TGTGCCAGCAGTGTCGGCAGCTCGAACACTGAAGCTTTCTTT

j_call: TRBJ2-7
d_call: .
clone_size: .
v_call: TRBV19
cdr3_aa: CASSPLPGEQYF
cdr3_nt: TGTGCCAGTAGTCCCCTGCCGGGGGAGCAGTACTTC

j_call: TRBJ2-3
d_call: TRBD2
clone_size: .
v_call: TRBV28
cdr3_aa: CASSDWSGVDTDTQYF
cdr3_nt: TGTGCCAGCAGCGACTGGAGCGGGGTGGACACAGATACGCAGTATTTT

j_call: TRBJ2-7
d_call: .
clone_size: .
v_call: TRBV30
cdr3_aa: CAWSVQGREFGEQYF
cdr3_nt: TGTGCCTGGAGTGTACAGGGCAGGGAGTTTGGCGAGCAGTACTTC

j_call: TRBJ1-6
d_call: TRBD1
clone_size: .
v_call: TRBV5-1
cdr3_aa: CASSSTGDNNSPLHF
cdr3_nt: TGCGCCAGCAGCTCGACAGGGGACAATAATTCACCCCTCCACTTT

j_call: TRBJ2-5
d_call: TRBD2
clone_size: .
v_call: TRBV15
cdr3_aa: CATSRISGGGMKTQYF
cdr3_nt: TGTGCCACCAGCAGAATATCGGGGGGTGGGATGAAGACCCAGTACTTC

j_call: TRBJ1-1
d_call: .
clone_size: .
v_call: TRBV29-1
cdr3_aa: CSVERIQGNEAFF
cdr3_nt: TGCAGCGTTGAACGGATCCAGGGGAATGAAGCTTTCTTT

j_call: TRBJ1-1
d_call: .
clone_size: few
v_call: TRBV28
cdr3_aa: CASKGYTGGGTEAFF
cdr3_nt: TGTGCCAGCAAGGGCTATACTGGGGGGGGCACTGAAGCTTTCTTT

j_call: TRBJ2-1
d_call: .
clone_size: .
v_call: TRBV4-1
cdr3_aa: CASSQASPLENNEQFF
cdr3_nt: TGCGCCAGCAGCCAAGCTTCCCCTTTAGAGAACAATGAGCAGTTCTTC

j_call: TRBJ2-7
d_call: TRBD1
clone_size: once
v_call: TRBV14
cdr3_aa: CASSQDFGTGIYEQYF
cdr3_nt: TGTGCCAGCAGCCAAGATTTTGGGACAGGGATATACGAGCAGTACTTC

j_call: TRBJ2-5
d_call: TRBD1
clone_size: .
v_call: TRBV9
cdr3_aa: CASSVAPGQGETQYF
cdr3_nt: TGTGCCAGCAGCGTAGCCCCGGGACAGGGAGAGACCCAGTACTTC

j_call: TRBJ1-4
d_call: .
clone_size: .
v_call: TRBV5-1
cdr3_aa: CASSLGSIATNEKLFF
cdr3_nt: TGCGCCAGCAGCTTGGGTTCCATAGCAACTAATGAAAAACTGTTTTTT

j_call: TRBJ2-1
d_call: .
clone_size: .
v_call: TRBV7-9
cdr3_aa: CASSPRGSSYNEQFF
cdr3_nt: TGTGCCAGCAGCCCCCGGGGGAGCTCCTACAATGAGCAGTTCTTC

j_call: TRBJ2-4
d_call: .
clone_size: once
v_call: TRBV5-1
cdr3_aa: CASSLGAGSKNIQYF
cdr3_nt: TGCGCCAGCAGCTTGGGGGCAGGATCCAAAAACATTCAGTACTTC

j_call: TRBJ1-3
d_call: .
clone_size: .
v_call: TRBV7-2
cdr3_aa: CASSSRQAGPGTIYF
cdr3_nt: TGTGCCAGCAGCTCCAGACAGGCGGGACCTGGCACCATATATTTT

j_call: TRBJ2-1
d_call: .
clone_size: .
v_call: TRBV1
cdr3_aa: CTSSQDKGLAVQEGNNEQFF
cdr3_nt: TGCACCAGCAGCCAAGATAAGGGACTAGCGGTCCAAGAGGGGAACAATGAGCAGTTCTTC

j_call: TRBJ2-3
d_call: TRBD1
clone_size: .
v_call: TRBV6-1
cdr3_aa: CASSEGRQGASPFFLDTQYF
cdr3_nt: TGTGCCAGCAGTGAAGGGAGGCAGGGGGCATCTCCCTTCTTTTTGGATACGCAGTATTTT

j_call: TRBJ1-1
d_call: .
clone_size: .
v_call: TRBV6-5
cdr3_aa: CASNQDSQNTEAFF
cdr3_nt: TGTGCCAGCAATCAGGACAGCCAGAACACTGAAGCTTTCTTT

j_call: TRBJ2-7
d_call: .
clone_size: .
v_call: TRBV15
cdr3_aa: CATSRDFNYEQYF
cdr3_nt: TGTGCCACCAGCAGAGATTTTAACTACGAGCAGTACTTC

j_call: TRBJ2-7
d_call: .
clone_size: .
v_call: TRBV7-8
cdr3_aa: CASSAHRDLSYEQYF
cdr3_nt: TGTGCCAGCAGCGCCCACCGGGACTTATCCTACGAGCAGTACTTC

j_call: TRBJ2-7
d_call: .
clone_size: .
v_call: TRBV11-2
cdr3_aa: CASSLPNGVEQYF
cdr3_nt: TGTGCCAGCAGCTTGCCTAACGGTGTCGAGCAGTACTTC

j_call: TRBJ2-1
d_call: TRBD2
clone_size: .
v_call: TRBV5-1
cdr3_aa: CASSQGLAGGRYNEQFF
cdr3_nt: TGCGCCAGCAGCCAGGGACTAGCGGGAGGGCGCTACAATGAGCAGTTCTTC

j_call: TRBJ2-7
d_call: .
clone_size: .
v_call: TRBV29-1
cdr3_aa: CSVSPLGIPYEQYF
cdr3_nt: TGCAGCGTTAGCCCCCTCGGCATCCCCTACGAGCAGTACTTC

j_call: TRBJ2-2
d_call: TRBD1
clone_size: few
v_call: TRBV5-1
cdr3_aa: CASSRRTGTNTGELFF
cdr3_nt: TGCGCCAGCAGCCGCAGGACAGGGACTAACACCGGGGAGCTGTTTTTT

j_call: TRBJ2-2
d_call: .
clone_size: .
v_call: TRBV5-4
cdr3_aa: CASSGAGVNTGELFF
cdr3_nt: TGTGCCAGCAGCGGGGCAGGGGTGAACACCGGGGAGCTGTTTTTT

j_call: TRBJ1-3
d_call: .
clone_size: .
v_call: TRBV10-3
cdr3_aa: CAISGDRASGNTIYF
cdr3_nt: TGTGCCATCAGTGGAGACCGGGCCTCTGGAAACACCATATATTTT

j_call: TRBJ1-5
d_call: .
clone_size: .
v_call: TRBV9
cdr3_aa: CASSPRDSSNQPQHF
cdr3_nt: TGTGCCAGCAGCCCCCGAGACAGTAGCAATCAGCCCCAGCATTTT

j_call: TRBJ1-5
d_call: TRBD1
clone_size: .
v_call: TRBV28
cdr3_aa: CASSLFVDRGVNQPQHF
cdr3_nt: TGTGCCAGCAGTTTATTTGTTGACAGGGGAGTGAATCAGCCCCAGCATTTT

j_call: TRBJ2-1
d_call: .
clone_size: .
v_call: TRBV10-2
cdr3_aa: CASSDPSVKYNEQFF
cdr3_nt: TGCGCCAGCAGTGACCCTAGCGTCAAATACAATGAGCAGTTCTTC

j_call: TRBJ2-5
d_call: TRBD1
clone_size: .
v_call: TRBV28
cdr3_aa: CASSSQGAMGETQYF
cdr3_nt: TGTGCCAGCAGTTCACAGGGGGCCATGGGGGAGACCCAGTACTTC

j_call: TRBJ2-7
d_call: .
clone_size: .
v_call: TRBV28
cdr3_aa: CASSFPSWLGDYEQYF
cdr3_nt: TGTGCCAGCAGTTTCCCCTCATGGTTGGGGGACTACGAGCAGTACTTC

j_call: TRBJ2-1
d_call: TRBD2
clone_size: .
v_call: TRBV7-9
cdr3_aa: CASSLAGGRGSYNEQFF
cdr3_nt: TGTGCCAGCAGCTTAGCGGGCGGGAGAGGGTCCTACAATGAGCAGTTCTTC

j_call: TRBJ1-2
d_call: .
clone_size: .
v_call: TRBV6-1
cdr3_aa: CASSEAGQVYGYTF
cdr3_nt: TGTGCCAGCAGTGAAGCGGGGCAAGTCTATGGCTACACCTTC

j_call: TRBJ1-1
d_call: .
clone_size: .
v_call: TRBV5-1
cdr3_aa: CASSLQDGTEAFF
cdr3_nt: TGCGCCAGCAGCTTGCAGGACGGCACTGAAGCTTTCTTT

j_call: TRBJ1-1
d_call: .
clone_size: .
v_call: TRBV28
cdr3_aa: CASSPRQAYTEAFF
cdr3_nt: TGTGCCAGCAGTCCCCGACAGGCTTACACTGAAGCTTTCTTT

j_call: TRBJ1-3
d_call: .
clone_size: .
v_call: TRBV15
cdr3_aa: CATSRDKSNF
cdr3_nt: TGTGCCACCAGCAGAGATAAGTCCAATTTT

j_call: TRBJ2-7
d_call: .
clone_size: .
v_call: TRBV2
cdr3_aa: CASCGASYEQYF
cdr3_nt: TGTGCCAGCTGTGGGGCTTCCTACGAGCAGTACTTC

j_call: TRBJ2-1
d_call: .
clone_size: .
v_call: TRBV4-1
cdr3_aa: CASSQAGLEQFF
cdr3_nt: TGCGCCAGCAGCCAAGCGGGCCTTGAGCAGTTCTTC

j_call: TRBJ2-7
d_call: .
clone_size: once
v_call: TRBV30
cdr3_aa: CAWSNNYEQYF
cdr3_nt: TGTGCCTGGAGTAATAACTACGAGCAGTACTTC

j_call: TRBJ2-7
d_call: .
clone_size: .
v_call: TRBV6-1
cdr3_aa: CASSEVAQGAYEQYF
cdr3_nt: TGTGCCAGCAGTGAGGTGGCACAGGGAGCCTACGAGCAGTACTTC

j_call: TRBJ1-2
d_call: .
clone_size: .
v_call: TRBV7-9
cdr3_aa: CASSSPRVGGYTF
cdr3_nt: TGTGCCAGCAGCTCCCCCCGGGTGGGTGGCTACACCTTC